A single sample gave rise to the 2 T cell receptor beta chains below, sequenced in a study of PD-L1 blockade in urothelial cancer. TCRdb keeps only in-frame clones here, not all; method: immunoSEQ multiplex PCR. The sample records 80,000 to 130,000 clones, roughly nine tenths being singletons. This sample comprised PBMCs, obtained around atezolizumab (anti-PD-L1) treatment. The receptors stem from a woman older than 75 with urothelial cancer.

The chain employs TRBV10-2 and TRBJ2-3, with 7 bases aligning to TRBD2. The CDR3 totals 16 residues. The V gene's germline CDR1 is WSHSY and CDR2 SAAADI. The junction had 12 bases not matched to a gene; V was cut back by 4 bases and J by 5 bases. CDR3 nucleotides: TGCGCCAGCAGTGTTCTAGCGGCCTCGACGGGAGATACGCAGTATTTT. Translating it yields CASSVLAASTGDTQYF.

The chain links TRBV25-1 to TRBJ1-3, with 7 bases aligning to TRBD1. V lost 1 base and J lost 5; bases outside the gene matches: 5. CDR3 length: 15 amino acids. Germline V CDR1 and CDR2: MGHDK, SYGVNS. CDR3 DNA sequence: TGTGCCAGCAGTGAATGGAACAGGGGAAGAAACACCATATATTTT. It translates to CASSEWNRGRNTIYF. Variable domain in full (rest from reference TRBV25-1 and TRBJ1-3): EADIYQTPRYLVIGTGKKITLECSQTMGHDKMYWYQQDPGMELHLIHYSYGVNSTEKGDLSSESTVSRIRTEHFPLTLESARPSHTSQYLCASSEWNRGRNTIYFGEGSWLTVV.